The 2 T cell receptor beta chains presented below share a single source sample, sequenced in a study of cytomegalovirus exposure and HLA in healthy donors. Primers included in the PCR were 60 Vbeta and 13 Jbeta primers. TCRdb's copy holds only in-frame clones and misses some; the assay was immunoSEQ multiplex PCR. The sample holds some 150,000 clones; about four fifths are singletons and the top ten take about 2.6%. Sequenced material: PBMCs. The receptors stem from a man younger than 30 in good health and CMV-seronegative.

The chain has TRBV13 and TRBJ2-7, with 9 bases aligning to TRBD1. In germline, CDR1 is PRHDT, CDR2 FYEKMQ (reference sequence). J was trimmed by 3 bases and V by 0 bases; bases with no gene match: 3. The CDR3 runs 15 residues. CDR3 residues: CASSLGQGAGYEQYF. The CDR3 DNA follows: TGTGCCAGCAGCTTAGGACAGGGGGCAGGCTACGAGCAGTACTTC.

The chain recombines TRBV7-2 with TRBJ1-1; 7 positions match TRBD1. The CDR3 length is 15 residues. Germline V gene sequence: CDR1 SGHTA, CDR2 FQGNSA. J lost 0 bases, V lost 2 bases, and 3 bases had no gene match. The CDR3 is CASSLNQGVNTEAFF. The CDR3 DNA reads TGTGCCAGCAGCTTAAACCAGGGGGTGAACACTGAAGCTTTCTTT.